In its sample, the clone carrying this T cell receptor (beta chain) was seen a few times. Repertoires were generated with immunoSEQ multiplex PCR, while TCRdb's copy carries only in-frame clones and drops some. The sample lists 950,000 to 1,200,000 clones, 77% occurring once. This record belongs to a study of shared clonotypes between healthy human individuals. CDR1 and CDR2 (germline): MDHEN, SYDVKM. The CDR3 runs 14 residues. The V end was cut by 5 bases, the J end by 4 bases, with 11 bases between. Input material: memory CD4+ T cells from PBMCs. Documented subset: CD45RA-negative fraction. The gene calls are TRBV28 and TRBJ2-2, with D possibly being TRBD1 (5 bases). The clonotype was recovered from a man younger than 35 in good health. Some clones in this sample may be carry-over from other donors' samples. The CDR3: CASSPSGFTGELFF. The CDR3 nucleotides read TGTGCCAGCAGTCCCTCAGGGTTCACCGGGGAGCTGTTTTTT.